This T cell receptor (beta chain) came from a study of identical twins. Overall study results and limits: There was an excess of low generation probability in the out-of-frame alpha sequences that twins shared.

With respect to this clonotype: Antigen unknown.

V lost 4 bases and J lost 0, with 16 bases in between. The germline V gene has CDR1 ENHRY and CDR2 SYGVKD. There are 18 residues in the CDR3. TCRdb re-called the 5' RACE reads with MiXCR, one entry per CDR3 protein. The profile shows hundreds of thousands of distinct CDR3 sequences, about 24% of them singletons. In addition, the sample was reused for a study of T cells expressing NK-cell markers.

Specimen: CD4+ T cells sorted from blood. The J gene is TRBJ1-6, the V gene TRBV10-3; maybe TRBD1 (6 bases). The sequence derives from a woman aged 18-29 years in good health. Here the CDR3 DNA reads TGTGCCATCAGTGCCTCCCCCCCGGGGGCCTCCTATAATTCACCCCTCCACTTT. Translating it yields CAISASPPGASYNSPLHF.